The table lists the clone carrying this T cell receptor beta chain with a few counts. No antigen is known for it. The data are from a study of early T cells in non-severe SARS-CoV-2 infection. Study-level results: Missing private and CD4 specificities, VDJdb matching favored anti-spike CD8 responses.

This CDR3 is built from 16 residues. Trimming at V came to 5 bases and at J to 5 bases, leaving 10 bases not matched to a gene. Germline V gene sequence: CDR1 LNHDA, CDR2 SQIVND (reference sequence). Unique molecular identifiers were added to individual cDNA molecules. TCRdb re-called the 5' RACE reads through MiXCR, storing one row per CDR3 protein. This table holds some 80,000 distinct CDR3 sequences, roughly 12% found once. V is TRBV19 and J is TRBJ2-5, with TRBD1 matching 11 bases. The TCR was taken from an adult who was a healthcare worker with PCR-confirmed SARS-CoV-2 infection or an uninfected control (not recorded which). The donor label of this sample is uncertain. Sample: whole blood, taken at baseline. The CDR3 spells CASSLRTGGLGETQYF. The CDR3 DNA reads as TGTGCCAGTAGTCTCCGGACAGGGGGCTTAGGGGAGACCCAGTACTTC.